The clone carrying this T cell receptor beta chain appeared once. The data were taken from a study of blood T cell repertoires in COVID-19. Whole-study context: Samples came from the United States, Italy and Spain, spanning acute and convalescent COVID-19. Sample material is recorded as cDNA or gDNA derived from T cells, B-cell-depleted T cells, or PBMCs.

Trimming shortened V by 3 bases and J by 3 bases, and 10 bases separated the two germline ends. The CDR3 extends over 14 amino acids. Germline V CDR1 and CDR2: SGHNT, YYREEE (reference sequence). In Seattle, patients joined the study during active infection and were tracked longitudinally. In the original analysis: Amplification from reference gene primers served as the basis for estimated nucleated cell counts. Only in-frame clones appear in the TCRdb table, and some are missing; sequencing was by immunoSEQ multiplex PCR. The V and J calls and clone size are taken from that table; D and trimming were inferred from the DNA. The sample carries about 340,000 clones, over 70% recorded once.

The chain is built from TRBV5-4 and TRBJ2-4, with D tentatively TRBD1 (6 bases). The sequenced sample was peripheral blood. The sequence came from a woman aged 45-60 years with COVID-19, enrolled during active disease. In nucleotides, the CDR3 is TGTGCCAGCAGCTCCTGGACAGACAAAAACATTCAGTACTTC. Protein product: CASSSWTDKNIQYF.